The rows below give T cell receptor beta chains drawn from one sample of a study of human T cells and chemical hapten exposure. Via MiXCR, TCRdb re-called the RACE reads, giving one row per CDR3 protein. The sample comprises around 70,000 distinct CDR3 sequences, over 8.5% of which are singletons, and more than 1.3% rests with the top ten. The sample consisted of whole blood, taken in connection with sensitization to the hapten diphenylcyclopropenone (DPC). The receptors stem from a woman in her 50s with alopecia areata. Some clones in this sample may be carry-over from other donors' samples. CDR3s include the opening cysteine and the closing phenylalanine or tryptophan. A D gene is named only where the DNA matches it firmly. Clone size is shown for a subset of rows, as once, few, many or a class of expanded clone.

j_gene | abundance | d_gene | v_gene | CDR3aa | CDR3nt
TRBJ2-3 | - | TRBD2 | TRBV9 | CASSVAGIIAGGLGTTDTQYF | TGTGCCAGCAGCGTCGCCGGAATAATAGCGGGGGGCCTCGGAACCACAGATACGCAGTATTTT
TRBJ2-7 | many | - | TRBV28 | CATLGSRKAYEQYF | TGTGCCACCCTCGGGAGTCGCAAAGCCTACGAGCAGTACTTC
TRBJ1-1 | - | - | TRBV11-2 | CASSYPPNTEAFF | TGTGCCAGCAGCTATCCGCCGAACACTGAAGCTTTCTTT
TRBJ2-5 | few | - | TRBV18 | CASSPGLRGETQYF | TGTGCCAGCTCACCAGGGCTTAGGGGAGAGACCCAGTACTTC
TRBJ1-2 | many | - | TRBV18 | CASSRDAVYGYTF | TGTGCCAGCTCACGGGACGCTGTCTATGGCTACACCTTC
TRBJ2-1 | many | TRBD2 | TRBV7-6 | CASSFPGGNEQFF | TGTGCCAGCAGTTTTCCGGGAGGCAATGAGCAGTTCTTC
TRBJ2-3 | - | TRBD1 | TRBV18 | CASSTTGTGRTDTQYF | TGTGCCAGCTCAACAACCGGGACAGGAAGGACAGATACGCAGTATTTT
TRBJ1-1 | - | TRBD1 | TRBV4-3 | CASSQFGTGGYTEAFF | TGCGCCAGCAGCCAATTTGGGACAGGGGGTTACACTGAAGCTTTCTTT
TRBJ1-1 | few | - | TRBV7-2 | CASSLENRAHPLDTEAFF | TGTGCCAGCAGCTTAGAGAACCGGGCACACCCTCTGGACACTGAAGCTTTCTTT
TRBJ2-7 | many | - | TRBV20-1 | CSFLGSYEQYF | TGCAGTTTTCTCGGATCCTACGAGCAGTACTTC
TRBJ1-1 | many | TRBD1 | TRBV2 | CAIPCGDRGDMNTEAFF | TGTGCCATTCCGTGCGGGGACAGGGGGGACATGAACACTGAAGCTTTCTTT
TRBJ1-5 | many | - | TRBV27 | CASSWEGQPQHF | TGTGCCAGCAGTTGGGAGGGACAGCCCCAGCATTTT
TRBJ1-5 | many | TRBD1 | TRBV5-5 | CASSWTGVNQPQHF | TGTGCCAGCAGCTGGACAGGGGTTAATCAGCCCCAGCATTTT
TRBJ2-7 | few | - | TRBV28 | CASSSARDVNEQYF | TGTGCCAGCAGCTCGGCCCGGGACGTCAACGAGCAGTACTTC
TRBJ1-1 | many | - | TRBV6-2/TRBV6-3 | CASSYGGGGRNTEAFF | TGTGCCAGCAGTTACGGGGGGGGCGGAAGAAACACTGAAGCTTTCTTT
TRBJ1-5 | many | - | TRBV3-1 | CASSPAGADQPQHF | TGTGCCAGCAGCCCTGCGGGGGCGGATCAGCCCCAGCATTTT
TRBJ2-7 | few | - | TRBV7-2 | CASSTSTTYEQYF | TGTGCCAGCAGCACTAGTACTACCTACGAGCAGTACTTC
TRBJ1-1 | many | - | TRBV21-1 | CASSVRDSNTEAFF | TGTGCCAGCAGCGTACGGGACAGTAACACTGAAGCTTTCTTT
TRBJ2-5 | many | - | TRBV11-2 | CASSGQGQPQETQYF | TGTGCCAGCAGCGGGCAAGGACAGCCTCAAGAGACCCAGTACTTC
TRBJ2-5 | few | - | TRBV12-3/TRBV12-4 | CASSLMGVQETQYF | TGTGCCAGCAGTTTAATGGGGGTCCAAGAGACCCAGTACTTC
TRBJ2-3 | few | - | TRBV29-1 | CSGARDARADTQYF | TGCAGCGGCGCCCGGGACGCCAGGGCAGATACGCAGTATTTT
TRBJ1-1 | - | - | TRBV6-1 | CASRSAGRVSNSEAFF | TGTGCCAGCAGGAGCGCCGGTAGGGTTTCGAACTCTGAAGCTTTCTTT
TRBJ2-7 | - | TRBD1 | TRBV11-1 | CASSYGTGYEQYF | TGTGCCAGCAGCTACGGGACAGGTTACGAGCAGTACTTC
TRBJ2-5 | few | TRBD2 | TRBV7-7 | CASSAGTSGQETQYF | TGTGCCAGCAGCGCCGGGACTAGCGGCCAAGAGACCCAGTACTTC
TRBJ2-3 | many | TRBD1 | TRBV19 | CASSTYYPGTGESTDTQYF | TGTGCCAGTAGTACCTACTACCCTGGGACAGGGGAGAGCACAGATACGCAGTATTTT
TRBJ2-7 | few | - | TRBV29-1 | CSASSERLAKEQYF | TGCAGCGCCAGTTCGGAACGTTTGGCGAAGGAGCAGTACTTC
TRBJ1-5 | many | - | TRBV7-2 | CASSSHRGSSNQPQHF | TGTGCCAGCAGCTCCCATAGGGGCTCGAGCAATCAGCCCCAGCATTTT
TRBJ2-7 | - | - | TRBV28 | CASGLGWDEQYF | TGTGCCAGCGGATTAGGATGGGACGAGCAGTACTTC
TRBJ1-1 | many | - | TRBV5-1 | CASSLDHDTEAFF | TGCGCCAGCAGCTTGGATCACGACACTGAAGCTTTCTTT
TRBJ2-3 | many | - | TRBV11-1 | CASSFFESDTQYF | TGTGCCAGCAGCTTTTTTGAGTCAGATACGCAGTATTTT
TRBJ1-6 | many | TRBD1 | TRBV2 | CASSGGQDNSPLHF | TGTGCCAGCAGTGGCGGACAGGATAATTCACCCCTCCACTTT
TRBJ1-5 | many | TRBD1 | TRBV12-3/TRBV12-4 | CASSFWTGPYSNQPQHF | TGTGCCAGCAGTTTCTGGACAGGTCCGTATAGCAATCAGCCCCAGCATTTT
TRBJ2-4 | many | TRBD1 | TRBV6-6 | CASSTRQGGDIQYF | TGTGCCAGCAGTACCAGACAGGGGGGAGACATTCAGTACTTC
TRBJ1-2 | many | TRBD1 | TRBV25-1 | CASSLRTGAYRGYTF | TGTGCCAGCAGTCTCCGGACAGGGGCCTACCGGGGCTACACCTTC
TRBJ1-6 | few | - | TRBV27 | CASSVLVGAGSPLHF | TGTGCCAGCAGTGTCCTCGTCGGGGCTGGTTCACCCCTCCACTTT
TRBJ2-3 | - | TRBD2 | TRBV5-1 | CASSGSGTSTDTQYF | TGCGCCAGCAGCGGTAGCGGGACTAGCACAGATACGCAGTATTTT
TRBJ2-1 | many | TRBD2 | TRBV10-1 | CASSGPEVAGAYEQFF | TGCGCCAGCAGTGGACCCGAGGTAGCGGGGGCCTATGAGCAGTTCTTC
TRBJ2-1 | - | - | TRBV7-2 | CASSPGQRAYYNEQFF | TGTGCCAGCAGCCCCGGACAAAGGGCATACTACAATGAGCAGTTCTTC
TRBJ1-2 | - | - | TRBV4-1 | CASSQDRGFEDTLSYGYTF | TGCGCCAGCAGCCAAGATCGAGGGTTTGAGGACACTTTATCCTATGGCTACACCTTC
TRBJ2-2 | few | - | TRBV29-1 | CSVGGRTGELFF | TGCAGCGTTGGGGGCCGGACCGGGGAGCTGTTTTTT
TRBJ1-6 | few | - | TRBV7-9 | CASSLTNSPLHF | TGTGCCAGCAGCTTAACTAATTCACCCCTCCACTTT
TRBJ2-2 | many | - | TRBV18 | CASSPEAARTGELFF | TGTGCCAGCTCACCAGAGGCAGCGCGCACCGGGGAGCTGTTTTTT
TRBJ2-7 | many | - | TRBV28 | CASSFGEKGTKYEQYF | TGTGCCAGCAGTTTCGGGGAAAAAGGGACAAAGTACGAGCAGTACTTC
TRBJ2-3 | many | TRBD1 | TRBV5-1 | CASSPRQGQDTQYF | TGCGCCAGCAGCCCACGACAGGGGCAAGATACGCAGTATTTT
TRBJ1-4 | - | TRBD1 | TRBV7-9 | CASSLDGQGALFF | TGTGCCAGCAGCTTAGACGGACAGGGAGCCCTGTTTTTT
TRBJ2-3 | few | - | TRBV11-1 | CASSPVPGTDTQYF | TGTGCCAGCAGCCCAGTACCGGGGACAGATACGCAGTATTTT
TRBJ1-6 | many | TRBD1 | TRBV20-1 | CSAREDRRGSYNSPLHF | TGCAGTGCTAGAGAGGACAGGAGGGGATCCTATAATTCACCCCTCCACTTT
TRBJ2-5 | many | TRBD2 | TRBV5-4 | CASSSRLAGAETQYF | TGTGCCAGCAGCTCGCGACTAGCGGGAGCGGAGACCCAGTACTTC
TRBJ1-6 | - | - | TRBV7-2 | CASRTGSPLHF | TGTGCCAGCAGGACAGGTTCACCCCTCCACTTT
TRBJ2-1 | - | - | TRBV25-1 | CASSSGRLRRYNEQFF | TGTGCCAGCAGTTCGGGACGCCTTAGACGGTACAATGAGCAGTTCTTC
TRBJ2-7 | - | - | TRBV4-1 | CASPRASYEQYF | TGCGCCAGCCCCAGGGCCTCCTACGAGCAGTACTTC